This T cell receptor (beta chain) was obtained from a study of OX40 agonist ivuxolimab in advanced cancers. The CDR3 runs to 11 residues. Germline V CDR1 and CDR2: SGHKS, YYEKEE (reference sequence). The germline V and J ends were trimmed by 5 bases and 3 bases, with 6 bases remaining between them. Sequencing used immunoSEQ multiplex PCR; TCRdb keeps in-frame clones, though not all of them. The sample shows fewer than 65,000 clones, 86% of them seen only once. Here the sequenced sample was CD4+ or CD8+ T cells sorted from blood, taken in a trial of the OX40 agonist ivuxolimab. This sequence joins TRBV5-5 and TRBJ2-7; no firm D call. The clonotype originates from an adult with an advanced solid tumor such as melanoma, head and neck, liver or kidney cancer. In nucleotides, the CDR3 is TGTGCCAGCAGTTCTTACTACGAGCAGTACTTC. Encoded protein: CASSSYYEQYF. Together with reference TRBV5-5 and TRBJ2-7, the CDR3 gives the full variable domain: DAGVTQSPTHLIKTRGQQVTLRCSPISGHKSVSWYQQVLGQGPQFIFQYYEKEERGRGNFPDRFSARQFPNYSSELNVNALLLGDSALYLCASSSYYEQYFGPGTRLTVT.